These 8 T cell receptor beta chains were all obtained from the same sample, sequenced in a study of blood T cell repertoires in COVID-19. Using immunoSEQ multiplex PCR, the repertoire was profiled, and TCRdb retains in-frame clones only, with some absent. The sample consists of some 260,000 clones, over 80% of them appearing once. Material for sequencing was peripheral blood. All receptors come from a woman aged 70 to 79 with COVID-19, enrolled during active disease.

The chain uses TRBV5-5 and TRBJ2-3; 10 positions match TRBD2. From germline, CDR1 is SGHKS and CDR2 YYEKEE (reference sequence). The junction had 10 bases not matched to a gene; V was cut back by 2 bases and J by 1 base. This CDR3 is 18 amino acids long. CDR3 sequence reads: CASSLGTSARGGTDTQYF. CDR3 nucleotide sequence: TGTGCCAGCAGCTTAGGGACTAGCGCCAGGGGTGGCACAGATACGCAGTATTTT.

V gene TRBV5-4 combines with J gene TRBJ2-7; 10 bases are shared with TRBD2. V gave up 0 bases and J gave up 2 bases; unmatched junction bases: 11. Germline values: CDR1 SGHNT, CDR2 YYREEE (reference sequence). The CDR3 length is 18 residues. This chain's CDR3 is CASSLGASGRRNPYEQYF. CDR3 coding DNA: TGTGCCAGCAGCTTGGGGGCTAGCGGGAGACGAAATCCCTACGAGCAGTACTTC.

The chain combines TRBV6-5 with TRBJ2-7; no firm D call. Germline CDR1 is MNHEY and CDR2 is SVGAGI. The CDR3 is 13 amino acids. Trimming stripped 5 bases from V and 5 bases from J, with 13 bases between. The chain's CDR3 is CASSPLPFDEQYF. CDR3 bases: TGTGCCAGCAGTCCCCTCCCCTTTGACGAGCAGTACTTC.

In DNA, the CDR3 is TGTGCCAGTAGCAGCGAGGAGCGGGGATACGAGCAGTACTTC. Its translation: CASSSEERGYEQYF. The chain recombines TRBV19 with TRBJ2-7; 7 bases align to TRBD2. The CDR3 length is 14 residues. Trimming at V came to 6 bases and at J to 4 bases, leaving 9 bases not matched to a gene. The V gene's germline CDR1 is LNHDA and CDR2 SQIVND (reference sequence).

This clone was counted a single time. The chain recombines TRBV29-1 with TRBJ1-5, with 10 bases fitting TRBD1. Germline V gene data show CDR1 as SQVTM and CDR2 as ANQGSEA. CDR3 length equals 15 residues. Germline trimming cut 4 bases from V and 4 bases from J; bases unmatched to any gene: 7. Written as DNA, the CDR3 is TGCAGCGTTGCCTTGGGACAGGGGTTGAATCAGCCCCAGCATTTT. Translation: CSVALGQGLNQPQHF.

CDR3 DNA: TGCGCCAGCAGCTTCACCGACAGGGTCTTAAGTGGCTACACCTTC. Its protein is CASSFTDRVLSGYTF. V and J are TRBV5-1 and TRBJ1-2; 7 bases fit TRBD1. The CDR3 contains 15 residues. Germline V CDR1 and CDR2: SGHRS, YFSETQ. Trimming took 2 bases from V and 7 from J; bases not matched to a gene: 11.

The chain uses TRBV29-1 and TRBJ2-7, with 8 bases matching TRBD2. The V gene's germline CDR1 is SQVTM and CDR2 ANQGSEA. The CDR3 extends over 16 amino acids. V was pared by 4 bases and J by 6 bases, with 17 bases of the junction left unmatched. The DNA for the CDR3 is TGCAGCGTTGTCCGGCGGGTCACGGGAGGGAGATCCGAGCAGTACTTC. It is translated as CSVVRRVTGGRSEQYF.

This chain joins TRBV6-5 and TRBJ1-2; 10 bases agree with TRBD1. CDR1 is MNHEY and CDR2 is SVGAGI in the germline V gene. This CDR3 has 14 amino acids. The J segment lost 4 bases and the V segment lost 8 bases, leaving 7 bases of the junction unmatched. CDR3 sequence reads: CASLRQGAVYGYTF. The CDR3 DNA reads TGTGCCAGCCTCCGACAGGGGGCCGTCTATGGCTACACCTTC.